This record concerns one T cell receptor beta chain sequence. This CDR3 spans 15 amino acids. Germline loops: CDR1 SGHVS, CDR2 FNYEAQ. The J segment lost 4 bases and the V segment lost 1 base, leaving 2 bases of the junction unmatched. Original methodology: Reference gene primer amplification yielded estimated nucleated cell counts. TCRdb keeps only in-frame clones here, not all; method: immunoSEQ multiplex PCR. That table supplies the V and J calls and clone size; D and trimming were determined from the DNA. The data show some 19,000 clones, around 87% seen once. The data stem from a study of blood T cell repertoires in COVID-19. The wider study: The study drew acute and convalescent COVID-19 samples from the United States, Italy and Spain. PBMCs, B-cell-depleted T cells, or T cells provided the cDNA or gDNA that made up the material.

Sequenced input: peripheral blood. J is TRBJ1-5 and V is TRBV7-6, with 9 bases that match TRBD1. The TCR comes from a man aged 70-80 years with acute or convalescent COVID-19. CDR3 sequence: CASSLEGTGNQPQHF. The CDR3 DNA reads as TGTGCCAGCAGCTTAGAGGGGACAGGGAATCAGCCCCAGCATTTT.